A single sample gave rise to the 23 T cell receptor beta chains below, sequenced in a study of shared clonotypes between healthy human individuals. The protocol was immunoSEQ multiplex PCR, while the TCRdb copy is restricted to in-frame clones and leaves out a portion. The sample gives hundreds of thousands of clones, 70% to 80% of which show up once; less than 15% is in the top ten. The sequenced sample consisted of PBMCs. Receptors were obtained from a woman in her thirties or forties in good health. Some clones in this sample may be carry-over from other donors' samples.

This clone was observed once. This rearrangement joins TRBV2 to TRBJ2-7; 8 nucleotides agree with TRBD2. Germline V gives CDR1 SNHLY, CDR2 FYNNEI. The CDR3 loop spans 15 amino acids. V was clipped by 3 bases and J by 4 bases; unmatched bases: 8. The CDR3 coding sequence is TGTGCCAGCAGTGATCTAGCGGGTTTGGTGTACGAGCAGTACTTC. Protein: CASSDLAGLVYEQYF. Full variable domain (remainder filled in from reference TRBV2 and TRBJ2-7): EPEVTQTPSHQVTQMGQEVILRCVPISNHLYFYWYRQILGQKVEFLVSFYNNEISEKSEIFDDQFSVERPDGSNFTLKIRSTKLEDSAMYFCASSDLAGLVYEQYFGPGTRLTVT.

The rearrangement uses TRBV7-3 and TRBJ2-7, with D possibly matching TRBD2 (6 bases). The CDR3 loop spans 15 amino acids. Germline V gives CDR1 SGHTA, CDR2 FQGTGA. The germline V and J ends were trimmed by 2 bases and 0 bases, with 11 bases remaining between them. The chain's CDR3 is CASSLGRDHSYEQYF. The CDR3 DNA sequence: TGTGCCAGCAGCTTAGGGCGGGACCACTCCTACGAGCAGTACTTC.

The V and J genes are TRBV7-2 and TRBJ2-2; a possible D gene is TRBD2 (6 bases). The CDR3 has 16 amino acids. V was clipped by 1 base and J by 1 base, with 10 bases between them. In germline, CDR1 is SGHTA, CDR2 FQGNSA. The CDR3 DNA is TGTGCCAGCAGCTTAGGGAGGGGTAGGAACACCGGGGAGCTGTTTTTT. As protein: CASSLGRGRNTGELFF.

V usage is TRBV5-4 and J usage is TRBJ1-4; no reliable D call. The CDR3 runs 14 residues. The V and J ends lost 7 bases and 3 bases respectively, with 13 bases between them. Germline loops: CDR1 SGHNT, CDR2 YYREEE (reference sequence). This chain's CDR3 is CASSPYRSNEKLFF. DNA for the CDR3: TGTGCCAGCTCCCCGTACAGATCTAATGAAAAACTGTTTTTT.

The chain combines TRBV6-1 with TRBJ1-5, with D possibly matching TRBD1 (5 bases). This CDR3 has 14 residues. V was cut by 4 bases and J by 2 bases, with 9 bases left in between. The germline CDR1 and CDR2 sequences are MNHNS and SASEGT. Written as DNA, the CDR3 is TGTGCCAGCAGTGCCGGGGGAGGCAATCAGCCCCAGCATTTT. It codes for CASSAGGGNQPQHF.

J is TRBJ2-7 and V is TRBV6-5; D not certain. The germline gives CDR1 MNHEY, CDR2 SVGAGI. Trimming shortened V by 4 bases and J by 0 bases, and 10 bases separated the two germline ends. The CDR3 totals 14 residues. This chain's CDR3 is CASSSFRTSYEQYF. In nucleotides, the CDR3 is TGTGCCAGCAGTTCGTTCAGGACCTCCTACGAGCAGTACTTC.

V is TRBV7-9 and J is TRBJ2-4, with 7 bases identical to TRBD2. CDR3 length equals 18 residues. CDR1 is SEHNR, CDR2 FQNEAQ, per germline (reference sequence). Trimming took 1 base from V and 0 from J; bases not matched to a gene: 9. CDR3: CASSLDWTRRGAKNIQYF. CDR3 bases: TGTGCCAGCAGCTTAGATTGGACTAGGCGTGGAGCCAAAAACATTCAGTACTTC.

The CDR3 sequence: CASSRRQGAGSTF. The DNA for the CDR3 is TGTGCCAGCAGCCGTAGACAGGGGGCTGGTAGCACCTTC. This chain joins TRBV7-2 and TRBJ1-2; 10 bases are a match to TRBD1. V shed 5 bases, J shed 13 bases, and the junction held 10 bases outside the gene matches. CDR1 is SGHTA, CDR2 FQGNSA, per germline. This CDR3 is built from 13 residues.

Concerning this clone itself: A read error is possible here, since a much larger clone lies one base away. The same CDR3 arises from other DNA sequences in this sample as well. This chain connects TRBV19 to TRBJ1-5; TRBD1 aligns across 10 bases. Trimming at V came to 4 bases and at J to 4 bases, leaving 16 bases not matched to a gene. Germline CDR1 and CDR2: LNHDA and SQIVND (reference sequence). The CDR3 length is 19 residues. The CDR3 loop is CASSSAGTGAFSGNQPQHF. In DNA form, the CDR3 reads TGTGCCAGTAGTAGCGCAGGGACAGGGGCTTTTTCGGGTAATCAGCCCCAGCATTTT.

In regard to this clone: A much larger clone differs from this one at a single base, so this may be a read error. The chain carries TRBV5-1 and TRBJ2-5, with TRBD1 identical over 12 bases. The germline V gene has CDR1 SGHRS and CDR2 YFSETQ. The length of the CDR3 is 16 residues. The CDR3 DNA follows: TGCACCAGCAGCTTGGGAACCGGGACAGGGGGCAGAGAGCAGTACTTC. The encoded protein is CTSSLGTGTGGREQYF.

This clone was seen ten or more times. The V gene is TRBV27, the J gene TRBJ1-1; 7 nucleotides match TRBD1. CDR1 and CDR2 (germline): MNHEY, SMNVEV (reference sequence). With 1 base clipped from V and 1 base from J, the junction kept 6 bases outside the gene matches. The CDR3 is made up of 16 amino acids. The DNA for the CDR3 is TGTGCCAGCAGTTTATATGAGGGGGCCGGGAACACTGAAGCTTTCTTT. Translating it yields CASSLYEGAGNTEAFF.

In this sample, this clone turned up once. The rearrangement joins TRBV27 to TRBJ2-7; 7 nucleotides match TRBD1. Germline V lookup: CDR1 MNHEY, CDR2 SMNVEV (reference sequence). The V gene end was trimmed by 8 bases and the J gene end by 0 bases; junction bases not matched to a gene: 4. This CDR3 contains 13 residues. The CDR3 sequence is CASAYRGSYEQYF. The CDR3 region has the DNA TGTGCCAGCGCTTACAGGGGCTCCTACGAGCAGTACTTC.

As regards this clone: Other DNA sequences in this specimen translate into the identical CDR3. This rearrangement joins TRBV18 to TRBJ2-3; 7 nucleotides agree with TRBD2. V gave up 3 bases and J gave up 0 bases; unmatched junction bases: 6. CDR1 is KGHSH, CDR2 LQKENI, per germline. The CDR3 is 16 residues long. CDR3 protein: CASSPRTSGSTDTQYF. Written as DNA, the CDR3 is TGTGCCAGCTCACCTCGGACTAGTGGGAGCACAGATACGCAGTATTTT. Full variable domain (outside the CDR3, taken from reference TRBV18 and TRBJ2-3): NAGVMQNPRHLVRRRGQEARLRCSPMKGHSHVYWYRQLPEEGLKFMVYLQKENIIDESGMPKERFSAEFPKEGPSILRIQQVVRGDSAAYFCASSPRTSGSTDTQYFGPGTRLTVL.

The gene calls are TRBV4-3 and TRBJ2-7; possible D gene TRBD2, 6 bases. With 1 base removed from V and 0 bases from J, the gap between germline ends came to 10 bases. Germline CDR1 is LGHNA and CDR2 is YSLEER. This CDR3 spans 15 amino acids. The CDR3 protein is CASSQVAGFSYEQYF. The CDR3, as DNA: TGCGCCAGCAGCCAAGTCGCGGGGTTCTCCTACGAGCAGTACTTC.

This chain connects TRBV2 to TRBJ2-7; D remains unclear. Germline CDR1 is SNHLY and CDR2 is FYNNEI. V lost 7 bases, J lost 4 bases, and 17 bases lay in between. The CDR3 spans 14 residues. The CDR3 loop reads CASKESYSTYEQYF. CDR3 in DNA: TGTGCCAGCAAGGAGAGTTATAGCACGTACGAGCAGTACTTC.

V is TRBV7-9 and J is TRBJ2-1; D is unclear. Trimming shortened V by 7 bases and J by 4 bases, and 8 bases separated the two germline ends. The CDR3 loop spans 12 amino acids. Germline assignment: CDR1 SEHNR and CDR2 FQNEAQ (reference sequence). The CDR3 sequence: CASNTGYNEQFF. The CDR3 DNA follows: TGTGCCAGCAACACCGGGTACAATGAGCAGTTCTTC.

The chain is built from TRBV11-1 and TRBJ1-2; D gene uncertain. Germline V lookup: CDR1 SGHAT, CDR2 FQDESV (reference sequence). Trimming shortened V by 5 bases and J by 2 bases, and 6 bases separated the two germline ends. The CDR3 is 12 amino acids. The CDR3 coding sequence is TGTGCCAGCAGCGGAAGCAACTATGGCTACACCTTC. This gives the protein CASSGSNYGYTF.

The chain combines TRBV6-5 with TRBJ1-2, with D possibly being TRBD1 (5 bases). This CDR3 is built from 14 residues. The ends were cut back, 5 bases at V and 3 bases at J, with 13 bases in the middle. From germline, CDR1 is MNHEY and CDR2 SVGAGI. The CDR3 nucleotides are TGTGCCAGCAGTCCCTTTCAGGGTGACTATGGCTACACCTTC. Its protein product is CASSPFQGDYGYTF.

This clone was seen ten or more times. The chain is built from TRBV15 and TRBJ1-1; maybe TRBD1 (5 bases). The CDR3 runs 16 residues. Germline loops: CDR1 LNHNV, CDR2 YYDKDF (reference sequence). The germline V and J ends were trimmed by 0 bases and 5 bases, with 16 bases remaining between them. CDR3: CATSRDSRREGTEAFF. CDR3 nucleotides: TGTGCCACCAGCAGAGATTCACGGAGGGAGGGGACTGAAGCTTTCTTT.

DNA for the CDR3: TGCGCCAGCTCAGCGGGGGACGTTTCCTACGAGCAGTACTTC. This codes for CASSAGDVSYEQYF. The rearrangement links TRBV5-1 to TRBJ2-7; 8 bases are a match to TRBD2. The CDR3 totals 14 residues. V shed 7 bases and J 1 base; nucleotides not matched to a gene: 7. Looked up from germline, CDR1 is SGHRS and CDR2 is YFSETQ.

The chain couples TRBV13 to TRBJ2-2; TRBD1 matches at 9 bases. Germline-derived CDR1 and CDR2 are PRHDT and FYEKMQ (reference sequence). With V trimmed by 4 bases and J by 4 bases, 7 bases remained unmatched. This CDR3 is built from 16 residues. CDR3 in DNA: TGTGCCAGCAGCTCCTACAGGGGGCAAGGCACCGGGGAGCTGTTTTTT. It is translated as CASSSYRGQGTGELFF.

V is TRBV30 and J is TRBJ1-2; weak D call: TRBD1 (5 bases). CDR1 and CDR2 (germline): GTSNPN, SVGIG (reference sequence). There are 12 residues in the CDR3. With 3 bases removed from V and 4 bases from J, the gap between germline ends came to 9 bases. CDR3 sequence reads: CAWSPTAYGYTF. CDR3 in DNA: TGTGCCTGGAGCCCGACAGCCTATGGCTACACCTTC. Combining the CDR3 with reference TRBV30 and TRBJ1-2 gives the whole variable domain SQTIHQWPATLVQPVGSPLSLECTVEGTSNPNLYWYRQAAGRGLQLLFYSVGIGQISSEVPQNLSASRPQDRQFILSSKKLLLSDSGFYLCAWSPTAYGYTFGSGTRLTVV.

This clone was counted a few times. The V call is TRBV15, the J call TRBJ1-5; D unclear. The CDR3 is 14 amino acids. Trimming cost V 0 bases and J 12 bases, with 15 bases left between them. Germline values: CDR1 LNHNV, CDR2 YYDKDF (reference sequence). This chain's CDR3 is CATSRDLGRNGQHF. In nucleotides, the CDR3 is TGTGCCACCAGCAGAGATCTGGGGAGGAACGGCCAGCATTTT.